This T cell receptor beta chain was recorded in a study of T cell responses to AZD1222 COVID-19 vaccine. The CDR3 loop spans 14 amino acids. Germline CDR1 MDHEN, CDR2 SYDVKM. V was clipped by 2 bases and J by 7 bases, with 11 bases between them. General observations from the study: Baseline serostatus was positive in only six AZD1222 recipients. Nearly half of unique spike-specific TCRs reportedly avoided B.1.351 and B.1.1.7 mutated regions. The sample set comprised mostly white British donors with more females, and clonal diversity was possibly underestimated.

Regarding this clone: Its cognate antigen is unknown.

Libraries were prepared by immunoSEQ multiplex PCR; TCRdb keeps only in-frame clonotypes and omits some of them. The sample holds approximately 260,000 clones, more than 80% seen once. This TCR derives from an adult in good health. The rearrangement uses TRBV28 and TRBJ1-4, with a tentative D call TRBD1 (5 bases). The specimen was peripheral blood, collected on day 0 of AZD1222 vaccination. This CDR3 reads CASSLGGVGEKLFF. CDR3 in DNA: TGTGCCAGCAGTTTAGGGGGGGTTGGTGAAAAACTGTTTTTT.